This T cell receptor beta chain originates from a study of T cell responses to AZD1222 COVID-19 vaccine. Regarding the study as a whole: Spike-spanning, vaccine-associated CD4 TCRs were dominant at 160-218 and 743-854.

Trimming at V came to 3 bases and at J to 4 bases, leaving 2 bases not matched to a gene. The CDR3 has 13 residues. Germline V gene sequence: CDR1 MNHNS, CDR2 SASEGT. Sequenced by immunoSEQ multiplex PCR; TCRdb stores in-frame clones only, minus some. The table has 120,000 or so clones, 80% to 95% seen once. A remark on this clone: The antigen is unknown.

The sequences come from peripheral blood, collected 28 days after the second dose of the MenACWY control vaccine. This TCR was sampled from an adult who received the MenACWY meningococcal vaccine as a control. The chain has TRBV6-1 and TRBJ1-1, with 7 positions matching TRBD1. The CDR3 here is CASSDSGGTEAFF. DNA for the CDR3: TGTGCCAGCAGTGATTCAGGGGGCACTGAAGCTTTCTTT.